This T cell receptor beta chain was found in a study of shared clonotypes between healthy human individuals. Concerning this clone itself: Antigen specificity is unknown. Other DNA sequences of this sample code for an identical CDR3.

V lost 4 bases to trimming and J lost 2 bases; unmatched junction nucleotides: 5. This CDR3 comprises 14 residues. Looked up from germline, CDR1 is SGHRS and CDR2 is YFSETQ. Points from the study as a whole: Few donors restricted represented genetic and exposure-history diversity.

Under the authors' procedure: ImmunoSEQ output lacked quality scores and full-length reads, limiting matched filtering. Assay: immunoSEQ multiplex PCR; the TCRdb copy retains only in-frame clones and omits some. D and trimming were read from the DNA, whereas the V and J calls and clone size are those reported in that table. The sample has 400,000 to 600,000 clones; about 75% are singletons. This TCR derives from a woman aged 40-49 years in good health. Some clones in this sample may be carry-over from other donors' samples. Sequenced: PBMCs. V is TRBV5-1 and J is TRBJ2-7; 8 bases agree with TRBD1. This chain's CDR3 is CASSLGQGPYEQYF. The CDR3 nucleotides are TGCGCCAGCAGCCTCGGACAGGGTCCCTACGAGCAGTACTTC.